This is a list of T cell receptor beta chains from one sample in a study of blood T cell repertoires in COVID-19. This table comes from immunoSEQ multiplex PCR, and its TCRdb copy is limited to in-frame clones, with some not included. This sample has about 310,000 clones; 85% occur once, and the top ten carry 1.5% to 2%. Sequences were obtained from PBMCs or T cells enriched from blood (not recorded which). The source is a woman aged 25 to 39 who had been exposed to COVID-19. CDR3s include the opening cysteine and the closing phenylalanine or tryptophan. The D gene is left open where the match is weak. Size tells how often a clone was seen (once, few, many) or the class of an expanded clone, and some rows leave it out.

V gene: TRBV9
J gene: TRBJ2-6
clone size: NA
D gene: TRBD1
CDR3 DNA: TGTGCCAGCAGCACAGGACAGGGCAATTCTGGGGCCAACGTCCTGACTTTC
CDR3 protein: CASSTGQGNSGANVLTF

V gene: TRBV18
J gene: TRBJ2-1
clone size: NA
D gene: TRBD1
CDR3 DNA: TGTGCCAGCTCACCTAGGACAGGGGATGAGCAGTTCTTC
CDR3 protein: CASSPRTGDEQFF

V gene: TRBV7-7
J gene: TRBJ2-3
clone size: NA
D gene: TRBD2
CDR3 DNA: TGTGCTAGCAGCCACGGACTAGCGGGGGGCCCAGATACGCAGTATTTT
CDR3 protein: CASSHGLAGGPDTQYF

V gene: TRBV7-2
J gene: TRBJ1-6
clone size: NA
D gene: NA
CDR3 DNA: TGTGCCAGCAGCTTAGCAGGACAGAGCAATTCACCCCTCCACTTT
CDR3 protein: CASSLAGQSNSPLHF

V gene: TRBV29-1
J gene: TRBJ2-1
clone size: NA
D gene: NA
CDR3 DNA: TGCAGCCTTGCCATCAGCGTATCAACCAACAATGAGCAGTTCTTC
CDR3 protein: CSLAISVSTNNEQFF

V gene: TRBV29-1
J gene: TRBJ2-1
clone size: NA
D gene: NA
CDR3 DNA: TGCAGCGTTGATGGGGGGGCTGGTTCGGAGCAGTTCTTC
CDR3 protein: CSVDGGAGSEQFF

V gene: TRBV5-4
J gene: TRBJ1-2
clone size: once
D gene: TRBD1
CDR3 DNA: TGTGCCAGCAGGGGACAGGGGTCCTTCTATGGCTACACCTTC
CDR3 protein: CASRGQGSFYGYTF

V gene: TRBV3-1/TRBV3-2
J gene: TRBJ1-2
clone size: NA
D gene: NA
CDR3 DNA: TGTGCCAGCAGCCAGGGGGCGGGCTATGGCTACACCTTC
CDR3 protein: CASSQGAGYGYTF

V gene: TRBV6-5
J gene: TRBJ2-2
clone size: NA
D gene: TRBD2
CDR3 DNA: TGTGCCAGCAGTTACGGGACTAGATATACCGGGGAGCTGTTTTTT
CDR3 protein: CASSYGTRYTGELFF

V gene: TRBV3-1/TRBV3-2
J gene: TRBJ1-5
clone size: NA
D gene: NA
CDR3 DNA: TGTGCCAGCAGCCAAGGACGGGAATATAGCAATCAGCCCCAGCATTTT
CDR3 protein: CASSQGREYSNQPQHF

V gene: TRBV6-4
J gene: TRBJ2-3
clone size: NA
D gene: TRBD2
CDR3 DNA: TGTGCCACCAGTGCGGGAGAGGGGTCAGATACGCAGTATTTT
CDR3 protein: CATSAGEGSDTQYF

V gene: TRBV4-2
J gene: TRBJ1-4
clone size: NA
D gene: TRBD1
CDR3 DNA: TGTGCCAGCAGCCAAGAGCGGGACAGGGGAAACGAAAAACTGTTTTTT
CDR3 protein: CASSQERDRGNEKLFF

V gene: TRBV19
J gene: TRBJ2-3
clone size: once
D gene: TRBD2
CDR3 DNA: TGTGCCAGTAGTATCCCAGCGGGGGGAAGCACAGATACGCAGTATTTT
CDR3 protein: CASSIPAGGSTDTQYF

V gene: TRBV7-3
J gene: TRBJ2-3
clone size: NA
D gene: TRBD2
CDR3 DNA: TGTGCCAGCAGCTTAAGCCCGGGGGGAGTAAAAGATACGCAGTATTTT
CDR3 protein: CASSLSPGGVKDTQYF

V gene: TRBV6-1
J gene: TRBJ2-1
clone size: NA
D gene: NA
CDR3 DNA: TGTGCCAGCAGTGATGGGCAGGGGAACTTCTACAATGAGCAGTTCTTC
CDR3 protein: CASSDGQGNFYNEQFF

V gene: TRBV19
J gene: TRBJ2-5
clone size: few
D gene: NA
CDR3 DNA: TGTGCCAGTCGGCGGGACGGAGGCGCAGAGACCCAGTACTTC
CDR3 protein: CASRRDGGAETQYF

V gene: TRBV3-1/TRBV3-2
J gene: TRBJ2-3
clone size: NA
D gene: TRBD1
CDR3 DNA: TGTGCCAGCAGCCAAGGACAGGGACGCACAGATACGCAGTATTTT
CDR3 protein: CASSQGQGRTDTQYF

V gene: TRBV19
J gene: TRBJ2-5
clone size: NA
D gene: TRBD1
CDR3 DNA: TGTGCCAGTAGTATTTCCGGTGCCACAGGGGTAGGAGAGACCCAGTACTTC
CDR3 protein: CASSISGATGVGETQYF

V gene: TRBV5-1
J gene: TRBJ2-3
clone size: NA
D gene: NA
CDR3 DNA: TGCGCCAGCAGAATCGGGGGAGAAGGTACAGATACGCAGTATTTT
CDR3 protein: CASRIGGEGTDTQYF

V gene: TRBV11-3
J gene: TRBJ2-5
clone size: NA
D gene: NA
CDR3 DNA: TGTGCCAGCAGCCCCCAGGGGACCCAAGAGACCCAGTACTTC
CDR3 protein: CASSPQGTQETQYF

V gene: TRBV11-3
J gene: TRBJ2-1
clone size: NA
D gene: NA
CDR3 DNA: TGTGCCAGCAGCCGGGGGTCGGGGTTTTCAGCGGATGAGCAGTTCTTC
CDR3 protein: CASSRGSGFSADEQFF

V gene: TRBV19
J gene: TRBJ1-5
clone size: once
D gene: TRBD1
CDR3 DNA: TGTGCCAGTAGTGTGACAGGGCGTCAGCCCCAGCATTTT
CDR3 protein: CASSVTGRQPQHF

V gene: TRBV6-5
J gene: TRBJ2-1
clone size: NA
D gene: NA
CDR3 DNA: TGTGCCAGCAGTCTAAAAACGCTAGTCCCCAATGAGCAGTTCTTC
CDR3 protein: CASSLKTLVPNEQFF

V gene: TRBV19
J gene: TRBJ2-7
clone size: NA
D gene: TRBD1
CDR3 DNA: TGTGCCAGTAGTATAGTAGGACAGGGAAAAGCCTACGAGCAGTACTTC
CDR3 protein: CASSIVGQGKAYEQYF